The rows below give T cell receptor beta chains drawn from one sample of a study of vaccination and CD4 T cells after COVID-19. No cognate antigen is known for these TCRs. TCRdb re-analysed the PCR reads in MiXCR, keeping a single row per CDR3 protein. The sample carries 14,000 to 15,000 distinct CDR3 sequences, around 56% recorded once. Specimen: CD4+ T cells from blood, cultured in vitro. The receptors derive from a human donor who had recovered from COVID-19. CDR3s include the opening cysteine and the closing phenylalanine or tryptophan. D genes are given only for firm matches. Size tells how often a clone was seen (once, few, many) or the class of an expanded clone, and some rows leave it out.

CDR3: CASGDETQYF; DNA: TGCGCCAGTGGAGACGAGACCCAGTACTTC; size: NA; J: TRBJ2-5; D: NA; V: TRBV5-1
CDR3: CASSLGTGGSYEQYF; DNA: TGTGCCAGCAGTTTGGGGACAGGGGGGTCCTACGAGCAGTACTTC; size: NA; J: TRBJ2-7; D: TRBD1; V: TRBV28
CDR3: CASSSGGAGGVNEQFF; DNA: TGTGCCAGCAGCTCAGGGGGCGCGGGAGGGGTCAATGAGCAGTTCTTC; size: NA; J: TRBJ2-1; D: NA; V: TRBV5-4
CDR3: CASSLDRDNSPLHF; DNA: TGTGCCAGCAGCTTGGACAGGGATAATTCACCCCTCCACTTT; size: few; J: TRBJ1-6; D: TRBD1; V: TRBV7-3
CDR3: CASIMGTGGETQYF; DNA: TGTGCCAGCATTATGGGGACAGGGGGAGAGACCCAGTACTTC; size: NA; J: TRBJ2-5; D: TRBD1; V: TRBV2
CDR3: CASSQGGGVHYGYTF; DNA: TGCGCCAGCAGCCAAGGTGGAGGGGTACACTATGGCTACACCTTC; size: few; J: TRBJ1-2; D: NA; V: TRBV5-1
CDR3: CASSFSGSMSYEQYF; DNA: TGTGCCAGTAGTTTTAGCGGGAGTATGTCCTACGAGCAGTACTTC; size: NA; J: TRBJ2-7; D: TRBD2; V: TRBV19
CDR3: CASSMAGDNQPQHF; DNA: TGTGCCAGTAGTATGGCAGGGGACAATCAGCCCCAGCATTTT; size: few; J: TRBJ1-5; D: NA; V: TRBV19
CDR3: CASSMGRDYGYTF; DNA: TGTGCCAGTAGTATGGGACGGGACTATGGCTACACCTTC; size: NA; J: TRBJ1-2; D: NA; V: TRBV19
CDR3: CASSLGWDRGNEQFF; DNA: TGTGCCAGCAGCTTGGGTTGGGACAGGGGCAATGAGCAGTTCTTC; size: medium-sized; J: TRBJ2-1; D: TRBD1; V: TRBV7-3
CDR3: CSARAPAGAGGHGELFF; DNA: TGCAGTGCTAGAGCCCCTGCTGGAGCGGGAGGCCACGGGGAGCTGTTTTTT; size: NA; J: TRBJ2-2; D: TRBD2; V: TRBV20-1
CDR3: CAISESGGGNQPQHF; DNA: TGTGCCATCAGTGAATCTGGGGGAGGCAATCAGCCCCAGCATTTT; size: NA; J: TRBJ1-5; D: NA; V: TRBV10-3
CDR3: CASSVGLRETQYF; DNA: TGTGCCAGCAGCGTAGGCCTCCGGGAGACCCAGTACTTC; size: NA; J: TRBJ2-5; D: NA; V: TRBV11-1
CDR3: CASSATNQETQYF; DNA: TGTGCCAGCAGCGCCACAAATCAAGAGACCCAGTACTTC; size: once; J: TRBJ2-5; D: NA; V: TRBV7-3
CDR3: CASSLPQGRMDQPQHF; DNA: TGTGCCAGCAGCCTCCCTCAGGGCAGGATGGATCAGCCCCAGCATTTT; size: few; J: TRBJ1-5; D: NA; V: TRBV28
CDR3: CASSEDGTAQPQHF; DNA: TGTGCCAGCAGTGAAGACGGGACAGCTCAGCCCCAGCATTTT; size: NA; J: TRBJ1-5; D: TRBD1; V: TRBV2
CDR3: CASSSARSYGYTF; DNA: TGTGCCAGCAGCTCCGCCAGGAGCTATGGCTACACCTTC; size: NA; J: TRBJ1-2; D: NA; V: TRBV7-2
CDR3: CASSLKGLGTQYF; DNA: TGTGCCAGCAGCTTAAAGGGTCTGGGTACCCAGTACTTC; size: few; J: TRBJ2-5; D: NA; V: TRBV7-2
CDR3: CASSAPRGGQETQYF; DNA: TGTGCCAGCAGCGCACCCAGGGGGGGCCAAGAGACCCAGTACTTC; size: NA; J: TRBJ2-5; D: NA; V: TRBV28
CDR3: CASSIFWGGKYEAFF; DNA: TGTGCCAGTAGTATCTTTTGGGGGGGCAAGTATGAAGCTTTCTTT; size: NA; J: TRBJ1-1; D: NA; V: TRBV19
CDR3: CASSERRDTQYF; DNA: TGTGCCAGCAGTGAACGAAGAGATACGCAGTATTTT; size: NA; J: TRBJ2-3; D: NA; V: TRBV25-1
CDR3: CASSIGQAGNQPQHF; DNA: TGTGCCAGTAGTATAGGACAGGCGGGCAATCAGCCCCAGCATTTT; size: few; J: TRBJ1-5; D: NA; V: TRBV19
CDR3: CASSSTSGKVYNEQFF; DNA: TGTGCCAGCAGCTCGACTAGCGGGAAGGTATACAATGAGCAGTTCTTC; size: NA; J: TRBJ2-1; D: TRBD2; V: TRBV11-3
CDR3: CASAGGNNQPQHF; DNA: TGTGCCAGCGCAGGGGGGAACAATCAGCCCCAGCATTTT; size: few; J: TRBJ1-5; D: TRBD1; V: TRBV28
CDR3: CSARDWGAQTGELFF; DNA: TGCAGTGCTAGAGATTGGGGGGCGCAAACCGGGGAGCTGTTTTTT; size: NA; J: TRBJ2-2; D: NA; V: TRBV20-1
CDR3: CASSERGENTEAFF; DNA: TGTGCCAGCAGTGAACGAGGGGAGAACACTGAAGCTTTCTTT; size: NA; J: TRBJ1-1; D: NA; V: TRBV2
CDR3: CASSLRRGRAGTEAFF; DNA: TGTGCCAGCAGCTTAAGGCGTGGCAGAGCAGGCACTGAAGCTTTCTTT; size: NA; J: TRBJ1-1; D: NA; V: TRBV7-9
CDR3: CASMGSRTQPQHF; DNA: TGTGCCAGCATGGGGTCAAGAACCCAGCCCCAGCATTTT; size: NA; J: TRBJ1-5; D: NA; V: TRBV2